The clone carrying this T cell receptor (beta chain) was detected many times. Its antigen remains unknown. The data were obtained in a study of CD8 T cells in ankylosing spondylitis. Study outcomes and limitations: Blood from ankylosing spondylitis patients appeared to carry a characteristic roughly eight-variant TCR beta motif.

Quantitative 5'-RACE with molecular barcodes produced the TCR beta libraries. TCRdb redid the calling of the 5' RACE reads with MiXCR, one entry per CDR3 protein. Here the sample spans some 130,000 distinct CDR3 sequences, approximately 7.4% being singletons. The length of the CDR3 is 15 residues. The ends were cut back, 5 bases at V and 2 bases at J, with 15 bases in the middle. Germline values: CDR1 SQVTM, CDR2 ANQGSEA. This TCR was sampled from a female donor with ankylosing spondylitis or in good health (not recorded which). The sequencing sample was made of blood, either unsorted or a sorted T cell fraction (not recorded which). The chain couples TRBV29-1 to TRBJ1-4; the D gene is possibly TRBD1 (5 bases). The CDR3 region is CSVKGSSATNEKLFF. The CDR3 nucleotides are TGCAGCGTTAAGGGGTCCAGCGCCACTAATGAAAAACTGTTTTTT. Together with reference TRBV29-1 and TRBJ1-4, the CDR3 gives the full variable domain: SAVISQKPSRDICQRGTSLTIQCQVDSQVTMMFWYRQQPGQSLTLIATANQGSEATYESGFVIDKFPISRPNLTFSTLTVSNMSPEDSSIYLCSVKGSSATNEKLFFGSGTQLSVL.